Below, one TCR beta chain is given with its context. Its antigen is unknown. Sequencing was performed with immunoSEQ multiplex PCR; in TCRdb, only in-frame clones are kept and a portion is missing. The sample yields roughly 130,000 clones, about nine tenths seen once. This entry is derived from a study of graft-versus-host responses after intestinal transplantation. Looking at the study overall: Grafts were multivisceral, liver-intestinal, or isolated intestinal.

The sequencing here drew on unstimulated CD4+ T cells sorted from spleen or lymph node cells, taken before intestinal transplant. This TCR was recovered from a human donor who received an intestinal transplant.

As DNA, the CDR3 is TGTGCCAGCAGCCAAGGCGGGACAGGGGGCCTGAACCAAGAGACCCAGTACTTC. Protein sequence: CASSQGGTGGLNQETQYF. J is TRBJ2-5 and V is TRBV4-2, with 12 bases aligning to TRBD1. The germline V gene encodes CDR1 LGHNA and CDR2 YNFKEQ. The CDR3 length is 18 residues. V was clipped by 1 base and J by 0 bases; unmatched bases: 6.